The source of this T cell receptor beta chain is a study of beta chain features in type 1 diabetes (dated by TCRdb to between 2017 and 2018). For context, the study as a whole: Mean age, gender distribution, total cell number and subset yield were not different between patients and healthy donors. In the study, TCRB repertoires of sorted circulating CD4+ T cell subsets from recently diagnosed type 1 diabetes patients were compared with those of matched healthy donors. A total of 100 million to 110 million sorted cells were examined across all samples, and a strong correlation was observed between cell number per subset and RNA yield. Whereas all 30 or so donors provided naive and central memory subsets, regulatory and stem cell-like memory subsets were isolated from just 8 patients and roughly 8 healthy donors. The research as a whole found: Because small numbers of individuals were included in the HLA sub-analyses, any influence of HLA type on TCRB rearrangement was left unresolved. PCR may preferentially amplify shorter templates, but because patient and control samples were amplified and corrected together, any resulting skew would affect both groups equally. Naive, central memory and regulatory TCRB repertoires appeared more similar among patients than among healthy donors. Because cDNA was sequenced instead of genomic DNA, highly expressing activated cells could be over-represented, though the groups showed no difference in activation or CD3 levels. A moderate but significant shortening of TCRB CDR3 length was observed in type 1 diabetes patients in all four CD4+ subsets. Fewer insertions and more nucleotide deletions at VDJ recombination sites were observed in patients with type 1 diabetes, implying thymic rearrangement abnormalities.

A single peripheral blood draw of 95 to 150 mL on average was collected from each donor into heparinised tubes. Using a panel that included CD45RO, CCR7, CD25, CD127, CD95 and CD27, naive, central memory, regulatory and stem cell-like memory CD4+ T cells were sorted on a BD FACSAria II. A purity above 98% was achieved for all sorted populations. PBMCs were isolated right away by Lymphoprep density gradient centrifugation and were stained directly, without culture. To minimize batch effects, samples were stained and sorted in pairs, one healthy donor with one patient per experiment. The entire amount of isolated RNA was reverse transcribed using the High Capacity cDNA Reverse Transcription Kit, so the sequenced TCRB transcripts were expressed ones. Naive, central memory and regulatory T cell samples underwent deep immunoSEQ sequencing, averaging around 3.6 million total reads per sample. After sorted cells were lysed in RLT buffer, RNA was extracted with DNase-treated RNeasy Micro or Mini kits, with the choice depending on cell number. To prevent cross-contamination, each cell subset was processed individually, whereas patient and healthy donor samples were processed jointly. Using the immunoSEQ multiplex PCR, TCRB sequences were amplified from cDNA into 87-bp fragments spanning the CDR3 region. Amplicons were sequenced on the Illumina HiSeq platform. As for how the authors treated the data: Synthetic template baselines were used to correct PCR bias computationally, reads within Hamming distance 2 were collapsed, and singletons that could not be merged were discarded. Reads were aligned against IMGT to assign V, D and J genes, CDR3 length and insertions or deletions at six rearrangement sites. Clonotype counts were normalized to sorted cell number within each subset before computing true diversity and Gini coefficients with the tcR R package. The overlap coefficient, calculated on TCRB nucleotide sequences, was used to quantify repertoire sharing. TCRdb obtained this table from immuneACCESS and retained in-frame rearrangements with V and J assigned. These tables miss some clones; where compared with another copy, unresolved V genes account for less than half of the shortfall, and the remainder is unexplained. The V and J calls and clone size are taken from that table; D and trimming were inferred from the DNA. Here the sample has about 290,000 clones; approximately 8% occur a single time. The ten largest clones capture roughly 0.94% of the sample.

Concerning this clone: Its antigen has not been determined. No base-level quality is on record; no much larger clone is a single base apart.

Germline trimming amounts to 4 bases on V and 11 bases on J, with 11 as the count of junction bases outside the gene matches. CDR1 and CDR2 are drawn from the germline V gene (reference sequence): SEHNR, FQNEAQ. The CDR3 measures 14 amino acids from cysteine to phenylalanine. The kept DNA is CDR3 alone, 42 bases in frame from the first base. The rearranged chain carries TRBV7-9 and TRBJ1-3; 7 central nucleotides agree with TRBD1. The sequenced sample consisted of central memory CD4+ T cells from blood. The sequence derives from a woman aged 18-29 years in good health. The bases read TGTGCCAGCAGCTCGGGACAGTTCCCGAACGCCATATATTTT. It translates as CASSSGQFPNAIYF.